The clone carrying this T cell receptor (beta chain) has a single count. Germline-derived CDR1 and CDR2 are SGHNT and YYREEE (reference sequence). V shed 0 bases, J shed 5 bases, and the junction held 4 bases outside the gene matches. The CDR3 is 15 residues long. The data stem from a study of blood T cell repertoires in COVID-19. Whole-study context: Italy, Spain and the United States were the sources of the convalescent and acute COVID-19 samples.

Original processing methods: Amplification with reference gene primers provided the estimates of nucleated cell counts. Only in-frame clones appear in the TCRdb table, and some are missing; sequencing was by immunoSEQ multiplex PCR. Clone size and V and J calls were adopted from that table, with D and trimming inferred from the DNA. The profile shows 400,000 to 550,000 clones, around 90% of them singletons. The study drew participants aged about 18 to 89 years from some 24 US areas. Membership in each cohort depended on participant-reported clinical history. The sequenced sample was PBMCs or T cells enriched from blood (not recorded which). The rearrangement links TRBV5-4 to TRBJ2-1, with 8 bases matching TRBD2. The origin of this receptor is a woman between 18 and 29 years old with acute COVID-19. CDR3 loop: CASSLGGTRNNEQFF. In DNA form, the CDR3 reads TGTGCCAGCAGCTTGGGTGGGACTAGAAACAATGAGCAGTTCTTC.